This entry concerns a single TCR beta chain. An end of the junction differs from the germline gene, which may be a read error. The sample contains more than one DNA sequence encoding this CDR3. This record comes from a study of technical replicates of blood from a handful of donors. The repertoire was sequenced with immunoSEQ multiplex PCR; TCRdb's copy has only in-frame clones and lacks some. The sample has roughly 80,000 clones, roughly 96% seen once. Germline CDR1 and CDR2: MNHNY and SVGAGI (reference sequence). The length of the CDR3 is 14 residues. Sequenced material: T cells isolated from PBMCs. The clonotype comes from a human donor in good health. The gene calls are TRBV6-6 and TRBJ1-2; unclear D gene. Here the CDR3 reads CASSSQSGNYGYTF. The DNA of the CDR3 is TGTGCCAGCAGTTCCCAAAGCGGTAACTATGGCTACACCTTT.